The TCR beta chain under discussion was sequenced for a study of CD8+CD57+ T cells in acquired aplastic anemia (dated by TCRdb to the late 2010s). Some background on the complete study: On average, sorted CD4+ and CD8+ cells yielded 2.5 to 3.5 ug of extracted DNA, with a range of about 0.17 to 27.4 ug. A CD8+CD57+ expansion meant a frequency higher than the mean frequency seen in healthy subjects.

General study outcomes and caveats: Approximately 31 CD8+ CDR3 sequences were found in both patients and controls but appeared to be highly expressed in patients and within the immunodominant clones of the patients. No significant difference in CD8+ Simpson's diversity was found between patients and healthy controls (P=0.060).

In regard to this clonotype: No cognate antigen has been identified for it. Base qualities are not provided; no much larger clone lies one nucleotide away.

The patients picked for sequencing were ones in whom flow cytometry had shown an expansion of CD8+CD57+ cells. Every patient had severe acquired aplastic anemia, diagnosed using the International Study of Aplastic Anemia and Agranulocytosis and Camitta criteria. No therapy had been received by the patients at the time of blood sampling. The study deep-sequenced TCR repertoires of sorted CD4+ and CD8+ blood T cells from severe aplastic anemia patients and healthy subjects. Patients were enrolled in the USA under clinicaltrials.gov protocols 00001620, 01623167, 00001397, 00071045, 00081523 and 00961064. Ficoll-Paque density gradient centrifugation was used to isolate peripheral blood mononuclear cells. Before DNA extraction, CD4+ and CD8+ T cells were sorted with FACS or magnetic beads. CDR3 length: 16 amino acids, cysteine to phenylalanine. Only the CDR3 DNA is retained, 48 bases long and in frame from the first base. Germline trimming: 1 base from V, 5 bases from J; junction bases outside gene matches: 11. CDR1 and CDR2 (LNHNV, YYDKDF) derive from the germline V gene (reference sequence).

Genomic DNA served as template for TCR beta VDJ combination and CDR3 sequence profiling. An Illumina HiSeq 2000 was the platform used for TCR repertoire sequencing. On the authors' methods: TRBV/TRBJ rearrangement plots, CDR3 size and DJ length profiles, and Simpson's diversity index were used to evaluate the repertoires. The most abundant DNA sequence in the deep sequencing data was defined as the immunodominant clone. CDR3 amino acid sequences were screened for sharing across subjects and were compared with published repertoires and the VDJdb database. TCRdb reworked the public reads: Q25 trimming with fastp, MiXCR clone assembly, productive beta chains retained. Here each entry gathers all rows of one CDR3 protein and keeps the most common genes and DNA. What appears here as the V and J calls and clone size reflects TCRdb's work, not the paper's. This sample is represented by roughly 260,000 distinct CDR3 sequences; 40% to 50% of them were singletons. 6.5% to 8% of the sample is held by the ten biggest clonotypes.

Sequenced material: sorted CD4+, CD8+, or CD8+CD57+ T cells (not recorded which) from PBMCs. The clonotype comes from a human donor with aplastic anemia. The rearranged segments are TRBV15 and TRBJ2-7, with TRBD1 matching 7 junction bases. The nucleotide sequence is given as TGTGCCACCAGCAGAGGTACAGGGGCGCCGACCGACGAGCAGTACTTC. Its coded protein is CATSRGTGAPTDEQYF.